The sequence of this T cell receptor beta chain was determined in a study of blood T cell repertoires in COVID-19. The V gene lost 4 bases and the J gene lost 7 bases, with 17 bases spanning the gap. CDR3 length equals 14 residues. Germline V lookup: CDR1 SGHRS, CDR2 YFSETQ. Sequenced by immunoSEQ multiplex PCR; TCRdb stores in-frame clones only, minus some. The sample has around 290,000 clones; about 89% are singletons. This receptor was identified in a woman aged 30 to 39 with COVID-19, enrolled during active disease. This chain links TRBV5-1 with TRBJ1-2; possible D gene TRBD1, 6 bases. The sequencing sample was made of peripheral blood. CDR3 nucleotide sequence: TGCGCCAGCAGCAGAACACAGGGTGCGGCTGGCTACACCTTC. It yields the protein CASSRTQGAAGYTF.